This TCR beta chain was sequenced during a study of CD8+CD57+ T cells in acquired aplastic anemia. Study context: When averaged, DNA from sorted CD4+ and CD8+ cells came to 2.5 to 4 ug. Study-wide points: Some 29 shared CD8+ CDR3s appeared highly expressed within patients' immunodominant clones.

The V and J ends lost 6 bases and 5 bases respectively, with 16 bases between them. Germline CDR1 SQVTM, CDR2 ANQGSEA. This CDR3 has 13 amino acids. Concerning this clonotype itself: Its antigen remains unidentified.

Researchers used genomic DNA as the template to profile TCR beta VDJ and CDR3. TCRdb analysed the reads with MiXCR anew, one entry per CDR3 protein. Among 120,000 or so distinct CDR3 sequences listed, 40% were seen once. The patients chosen for sequencing had shown expansion of CD8+CD57+ cells (detected by flow cytometry). All participating patients were living with severe acquired aplastic anemia. The chain has TRBV29-1 and TRBJ2-5; D possibly matches TRBD1 or TRBD2 (5 bases each). This TCR was recovered from a human donor with aplastic anemia. Sequencing was done on a sample of sorted CD4+, CD8+, or CD8+CD57+ T cells (not recorded which) from PBMCs. The CDR3 spells CSVDYGGWETQYF. The CDR3 nucleotides are TGCAGCGTAGATTATGGGGGATGGGAGACCCAGTACTTC.